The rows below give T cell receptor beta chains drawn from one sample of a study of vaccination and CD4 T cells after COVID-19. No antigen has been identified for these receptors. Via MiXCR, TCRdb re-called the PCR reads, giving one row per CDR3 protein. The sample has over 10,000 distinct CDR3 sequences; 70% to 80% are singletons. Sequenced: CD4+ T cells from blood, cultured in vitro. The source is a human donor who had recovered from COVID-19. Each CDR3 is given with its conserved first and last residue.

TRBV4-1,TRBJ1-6,CASSRGLTVDNSPLHF
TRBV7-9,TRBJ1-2,CASSAVGLYGYTF
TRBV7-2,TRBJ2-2,CASSLARELFF
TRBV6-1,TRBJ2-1,CAITGAIRTEQFF
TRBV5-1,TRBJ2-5,CASSSDPGSARTQYF
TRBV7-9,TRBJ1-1,CASSSRRGGSVTSEAFF
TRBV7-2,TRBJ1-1,CASSLQTPNTEAFF
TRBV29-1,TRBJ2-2,CSATEIVGGTGELFF
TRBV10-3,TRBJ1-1,CAISEYGDIMNTEAFF
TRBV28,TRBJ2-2,CASSLSAGGGWVTGELFF
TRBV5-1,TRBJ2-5,CASSLGQYQETQYF
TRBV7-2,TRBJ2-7,CASSLGTSGSSSSYEQYF
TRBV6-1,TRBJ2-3,CASSPGASTDTQYF
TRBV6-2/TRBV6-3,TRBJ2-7,CASTYRSGSVYEQYF
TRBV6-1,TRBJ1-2,CASGQEPSYGYTF
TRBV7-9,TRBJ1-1,CASSFRDRGQGAFF
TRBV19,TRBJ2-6,CASSMVSSGANVLTF
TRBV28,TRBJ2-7,CASTDTYEQYF
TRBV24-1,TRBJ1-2,CATSEGNRVGYGYTF
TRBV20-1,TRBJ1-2,CSAVIKGYGYIF
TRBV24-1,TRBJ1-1,CATSVWEGYTEAFF
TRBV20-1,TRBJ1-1,CSAYKDTEAFF
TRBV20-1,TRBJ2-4,CSATGRAKNIQYF